The 3 T cell receptor beta chains below were found in one sample sequenced in a study of Graves' ophthalmopathy and Graves' hyperthyroidism. RNA served as the template for amplifying TCR beta CDR3 regions. HTBI primers were used in a first-round RT-PCR, which preceded a second-round multiplex PCR. MiXCR, applied by TCRdb to the multiplex PCR reads, yields one record per CDR3 protein. The sample holds roughly 400,000 distinct CDR3 sequences, 15% seen once. What was sequenced was peripheral blood. The receptors originated from a young woman with stable Graves' hyperthyroidism.

The rearrangement uses TRBV5-1 and TRBJ1-6; D is unresolved. The CDR3 runs to 12 residues. CDR1 is SGHRS, CDR2 YFSETQ, per germline. Trimming stripped 5 bases from V and 5 bases from J, with 5 bases between. The CDR3 region is CASRVDNSPLHF. CDR3 bases: TGCGCCAGCAGGGTTGATAATTCACCCCTCCACTTT.

This clonotype was seen at least ten times. The CDR3 DNA follows: TGTGCCAGCAGCTTAGAACAGCGGAACACCGGGGAGCTGTTTTTT. This gives the protein CASSLEQRNTGELFF. The genes are TRBV13 and TRBJ2-2, with D unclear. CDR1 is PRHDT, CDR2 FYEKMQ, per germline (reference sequence). This CDR3 is 15 amino acids long. V lost 1 base and J lost 1, with 7 bases in between.

This clonotype was seen a handful of times. The chain recombines TRBV6-1 with TRBJ2-2; 11 bases match TRBD2. J lost 5 bases, V lost 0 bases, and 11 bases had no gene match. CDR1 and CDR2 (germline): MNHNS, SASEGT. The CDR3 is 19 amino acids. CDR3 in amino acids: CASSEAWLAGGTWTGELFF. CDR3 DNA sequence: TGTGCCAGCAGTGAAGCGTGGCTAGCGGGGGGAACGTGGACCGGGGAGCTGTTTTTT.